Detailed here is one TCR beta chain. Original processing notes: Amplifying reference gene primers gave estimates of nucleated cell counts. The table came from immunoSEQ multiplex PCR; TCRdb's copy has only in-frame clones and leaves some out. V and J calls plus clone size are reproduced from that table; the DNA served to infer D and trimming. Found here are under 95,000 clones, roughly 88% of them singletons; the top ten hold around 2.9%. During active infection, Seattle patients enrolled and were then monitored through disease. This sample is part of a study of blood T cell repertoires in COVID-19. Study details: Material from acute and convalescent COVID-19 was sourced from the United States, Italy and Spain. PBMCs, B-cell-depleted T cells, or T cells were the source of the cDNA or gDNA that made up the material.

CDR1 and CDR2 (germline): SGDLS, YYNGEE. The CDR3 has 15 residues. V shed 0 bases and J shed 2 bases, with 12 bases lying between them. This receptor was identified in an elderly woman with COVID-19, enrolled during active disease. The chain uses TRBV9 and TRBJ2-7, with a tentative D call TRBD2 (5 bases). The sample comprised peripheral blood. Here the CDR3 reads CASSVGTTGTYEQYF. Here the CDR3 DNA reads TGTGCCAGCAGCGTAGGCACCACGGGGACCTACGAGCAGTACTTC.